The rows below give T cell receptor beta chains drawn from one sample of a study of cytomegalovirus exposure and HLA in healthy donors. Assay used: immunoSEQ multiplex PCR; TCRdb lists only in-frame clones, some missing. Counted here are some 120,000 clones, approximately 87% occurring once; the ten biggest clones make up approximately 20%. The sequenced sample consisted of PBMCs. These receptor sequences come from a man aged 18 to 30 in good health and CMV-seropositive. Each CDR3 is given without its conserved first and last residue. Each record gives: V gene, CDR3 protein.

TRBV5-1,ASSALGLADKVDTQY
TRBV4-1,ASSHARGFGETQY
TRBV28,ASRPRQGANQPQH
TRBV5-1,ASSLTGGNTEAF
TRBV15,ATSRELEGNYGYT
TRBV5-4,ASSSDSPRNEKLF
TRBV7-9,ASASFQGAYNEQF
TRBV5-1,ASSLLGGDGETQY
TRBV9,ASSPAGGGPEAF
TRBV13,ASSLGRQSTNEKLF
TRBV7-8,ASSLGGRPEAF
TRBV27,ASKPDRASYEQY
TRBV6-1,ASSEFTSGTDTQY
TRBV5-1,ASSLDLAFEQF
TRBV29-1,SVVITDTEAF
TRBV5-6,ASSLAQGKKYGYT
TRBV6-1,ASKRTGDYEQY
TRBV19,ASSSGQGAKTQY
TRBV7-7,ASSATGGGTDTQY
TRBV5-6,ASSFFGAPYEQY
TRBV28,TTGGVLYGYT
TRBV5-4,ASTDQGSGTEAF
TRBV16,ASSQPSGAGMGNQPQH
TRBV5-1,ASSSGDTYEQY
TRBV7-8,ASSTWTGFSTDTQY
TRBV9,ASSDSSGVDEQF
TRBV30,AWKHRSGNTIY
TRBV2,ASTKETGPYNEQF
TRBV7-6,ASSLLADRTDTQY
TRBV7-6,ASSLGTSDGEQF
TRBV7-2,ASSRMEGSETQY
TRBV5-1,ASSLPQDGYGYT
TRBV6-5,ASSYGQGEKLF
TRBV7-9,ASKGQMNTEAF
TRBV6-5,ASSYHKDYGYT
TRBV12-5,ASGLYGTGDGYT
TRBV4-1,ASSQGTSGGFGQY
TRBV6-6,ASRQSGSIY
TRBV4-2,ASSSQDSLYGYT